The TCR beta chain under discussion was sequenced for a study of control samples from healthy donors and cancer patients. Data came from immunoSEQ multiplex PCR; TCRdb stores just in-frame clones and leaves some out. Among 100,000 or so clones listed, roughly 87% were seen once. Per germline, CDR1 LNHDA and CDR2 SQIVND (reference sequence). This CDR3 has 13 residues. Trimming took off 7 bases at V and 0 bases at J, with 9 bases between the two ends. The sample taken for sequencing was blood. The V call is TRBV19, the J call TRBJ1-1; the D is unclear. This sequence originates from a woman aged 50 to 60 in good health. The DNA for the CDR3 is TGTGCCAGTAAGGGAAGGGTGAACACTGAAGCTTTCTTT. This encodes CASKGRVNTEAFF.